This entry lists 20 T cell receptor beta chains sequenced from one sample in a study of shared clonotypes between healthy human individuals. Produced via immunoSEQ multiplex PCR; TCRdb's table is partial and in-frame only. The sample contains hundreds of thousands of clones, around 78% of which appear only once. The sequencing sample was made of PBMCs. The source of these receptors is a woman aged 40 to 50 in good health. Some clones in this sample may be carry-over from other donors' samples.

This clone occurred once. The CDR3 DNA is TGTGCCAGCAGCGTGGGACAGGGGGCAGATACGCAGTATTTT. Translation: CASSVGQGADTQYF. V and J are TRBV9 and TRBJ2-3, with 11 positions matching TRBD1. With V trimmed by 2 bases and J by 4 bases, 0 bases remained unmatched. This CDR3 has 14 residues. The V gene's germline CDR1 is SGDLS and CDR2 YYNGEE. The full variable domain, rest sourced from reference TRBV9 and TRBJ2-3, is DSGVTQTPKHLITATGQRVTLRCSPRSGDLSVYWYQQSLDQGLQFLIQYYNGEERAKGNILERFSAQQFPDLHSELNLSSLELGDSALYFCASSVGQGADTQYFGPGTRLTVL.

This clone was picked up many times. V usage is TRBV27 and J usage is TRBJ2-7; D is uncertain. The germline V and J ends were trimmed by 2 bases and 13 bases, with 18 bases remaining between them. The germline V gene has CDR1 MNHEY and CDR2 SMNVEV (reference sequence). The CDR3 length is 13 residues. In DNA form, the CDR3 reads TGTGCCAGCAGTTTACAAGTCGCTGGACGGTCCTACTTC. Protein: CASSLQVAGRSYF.

This chain connects TRBV6-5 to TRBJ2-5; 7 bases agree with TRBD1. The CDR3 runs to 15 residues. V gave up 5 bases and J gave up 2 bases; unmatched junction bases: 8. Germline CDR1 reads MNHEY; CDR2 reads SVGAGI. CDR3 loop: CASSRNSRGQETQYF. CDR3 in DNA: TGTGCCAGCAGTCGTAATAGCAGGGGGCAAGAGACCCAGTACTTC.

J is TRBJ2-6 and V is TRBV4-2; no clear D gene. Per the germline V gene, CDR1 is LGHNA and CDR2 is YNFKEQ. V dropped 5 bases and J dropped 5 bases, with 22 bases sitting between them. The CDR3 sequence is 18 residues long. CDR3 in amino acids: CASSVCFKGQSRANVLTF. The CDR3 DNA follows: TGTGCCAGCAGCGTGTGTTTCAAAGGTCAAAGTCGGGCCAACGTCCTGACTTTC.

A remark on this clone: Just one base apart from a much larger clone, this may be a read error. The chain has TRBV10-3 and TRBJ2-2; 8 positions match TRBD2. The CDR3 sequence is 16 residues long. V was pared by 4 bases and J by 2 bases, with 6 bases of the junction left unmatched. The germline CDR1 and CDR2 sequences are ENHRY and SYGVKD. For the CDR3, the DNA is TGTGCCATCAGTGGGTCCAGCGGGGGTAACACCGGGGAGCTGTTTTTT. Its translation is CAISGSSGGNTGELFF.

The rearrangement uses TRBV7-2 and TRBJ1-3; D is undetermined. This CDR3 region has 16 residues. Germline V gene data show CDR1 as SGHTA and CDR2 as FQGNSA. The V end lost 4 bases, the J end lost 0 bases, and 13 bases lay between the germline ends. CDR3 in amino acids: CASSSRAGPSGNTIYF. Written as DNA, the CDR3 is TGTGCCAGCAGCTCAAGGGCAGGTCCCTCTGGAAACACCATATATTTT.

The rearrangement joins TRBV29-1 to TRBJ2-3; D might be TRBD1 (5 bases). This CDR3 is 14 amino acids long. The V gene lost 4 bases and the J gene lost 3 bases, with 14 bases spanning the gap. Germline loops: CDR1 SQVTM, CDR2 ANQGSEA. CDR3 residues: CSVATGSSTDTQYF. For the CDR3, the DNA is TGCAGCGTTGCTACAGGATCCTCAACAGATACGCAGTATTTT.

The CDR3: CASSSGEAAPWGEQYF. The CDR3 nucleotides are TGCGCCAGCAGCTCCGGGGAAGCTGCCCCCTGGGGAGAGCAGTACTTC. The chain has TRBV5-1 and TRBJ2-7, with a possible D match to TRBD2 (5 bases). CDR1 SGHRS and CDR2 YFSETQ come from the germline V gene. V lost 3 bases, J lost 7 bases, and 23 bases lay in between. The CDR3 consists of 16 residues.

As to this clone: A much bigger clone sits one base away, suggesting this may be a read error. The chain recombines TRBV6-1 with TRBJ2-1; D unresolved. Germline lookup yields CDR1 MNHNS and CDR2 SASEGT. CDR3 length: 14 residues. The CDR3 region has the DNA TGTGCCTGCAGTGGATGGGACTCCTACAATGAGCAGTTCTTC. Translated, it gives CACSGWDSYNEQFF.

The gene calls are TRBV7-2 and TRBJ2-2; D possibly corresponds to TRBD2 (6 bases). CDR3 size: 17 residues. Germline CDR1 reads SGHTA; CDR2 reads FQGNSA. V dropped 1 base and J dropped 3 bases, with 15 bases sitting between them. The CDR3 loop is CASSLVGGGIHTGELFF. CDR3 coding DNA: TGTGCCAGCAGCTTAGTCGGTGGCGGGATCCACACCGGGGAGCTGTTTTTT.

This rearrangement joins TRBV7-8 to TRBJ2-7, with D possibly being TRBD2 (5 bases). CDR3 length: 16 amino acids. CDR1 is SGHVS, CDR2 FQNEAQ, per germline. V gave up 2 bases and J gave up 0 bases, with 14 bases separating them. Here the CDR3 reads CASSLQPAGNSYEQYF. CDR3 DNA: TGTGCCAGCAGCTTACAACCCGCCGGGAACTCCTACGAGCAGTACTTC. Looking up the rest from reference TRBV7-8 and TRBJ2-7 gives the full variable domain: GAGVSQSPRYKVAKRGQDVALRCDPISGHVSLFWYQQALGQGPEFLTYFQNEAQLDKSGLPSDRFFAERPEGSVSTLKIQRTQQEDSAVYLCASSLQPAGNSYEQYFGPGTRLTVT.

The chain carries TRBV5-4 and TRBJ1-2; D remains unclear. Trimming cost V 0 bases and J 8 bases, with 8 bases left between them. The CDR3 runs to 12 residues. Per germline, CDR1 SGHNT and CDR2 YYREEE (reference sequence). The CDR3 region has the DNA TGTGCCAGCAGCTTGGGAGGGCCGGGCTACACCTTC. Translation gives CASSLGGPGYTF.

This clone has a handful of counts. The genes are TRBV7-2 and TRBJ1-1; D possibly corresponds to TRBD1 (5 bases). Germline loops: CDR1 SGHTA, CDR2 FQGNSA. Deletions cut 5 bases from V and 8 bases from J, with 12 bases between. The CDR3 is 12 amino acids. This CDR3 is CASSLLGLEAFF. CDR3 in DNA: TGTGCCAGCAGCCTTCTGGGACTGGAAGCTTTCTTT.

The chain recombines TRBV5-1 with TRBJ1-2; 10 bases match TRBD1. The CDR3 totals 18 residues. Unmatched junction bases numbered 13, after V lost 0 bases and J lost 5 bases. Germline V gene data show CDR1 as SGHRS and CDR2 as YFSETQ. The CDR3 region is CASSLARGTGDLRYGYTF. CDR3 nucleotide sequence: TGCGCCAGCAGCTTGGCGAGGGGGACAGGGGATCTTCGGTATGGCTACACCTTC.

This clone has ten or more counts. This sequence joins TRBV27 and TRBJ2-1; 9 bases agree with TRBD2. Unmatched junction bases numbered 12, after V lost 6 bases and J lost 3 bases. CDR3 size: 17 residues. Germline V gene data show CDR1 as MNHEY and CDR2 as SMNVEV (reference sequence). Here the CDR3 reads CASSLGTSLNGYNEQFF. CDR3 nucleotides: TGTGCCAGCAGCCTTGGGACTAGCCTTAATGGCTACAATGAGCAGTTCTTC.

The gene calls are TRBV29-1 and TRBJ2-2, with 7 bases identical to TRBD1. With V trimmed by 6 bases and J by 0 bases, 4 bases remained unmatched. The CDR3 has 14 residues. Germline CDR1 is SQVTM and CDR2 is ANQGSEA. CDR3 sequence: CSVFGTANTGELFF. For the CDR3, the DNA is TGCAGCGTCTTTGGGACAGCGAACACCGGGGAGCTGTTTTTT.

This CDR3 is CASSLASGTEQFF. CDR3 sequence (DNA): TGTGCCAGCAGCTTGGCTAGCGGGACTGAGCAGTTCTTC. V gene TRBV11-2 combines with J gene TRBJ2-1; 9 bases agree with TRBD2. The V and J ends lost 3 bases and 9 bases, in that order; junction bases with no gene match: 3. Germline loops: CDR1 SGHAT, CDR2 FQNNGV. The CDR3 consists of 13 residues. The entire variable domain, with the rest obtained from reference TRBV11-2 and TRBJ2-1, is as follows: EAGVAQSPRYKIIEKRQSVAFWCNPISGHATLYWYQQILGQGPKLLIQFQNNGVVDDSQLPKDRFSAERLKGVDSTLKIQPAKLEDSAVYLCASSLASGTEQFFGPGTRLTVL.

The chain links TRBV5-1 to TRBJ2-7; tentative D call: TRBD1 (5 bases). The V gene lost 1 base and the J gene lost 6 bases, with 17 bases spanning the gap. Germline V gene data show CDR1 as SGHRS and CDR2 as YFSETQ. The CDR3 spans 15 residues. The CDR3 DNA sequence: TGCGCCAGCAGCTTGACCACAGGTACCTCCAGCGAGCAGTACTTC. Its protein product is CASSLTTGTSSEQYF.

This clone occurred once. This chain links TRBV7-3 with TRBJ2-1; the D gene is possibly TRBD2 (6 bases). From germline, CDR1 is SGHTA and CDR2 FQGTGA. V lost 2 bases and J lost 6, with 14 bases in between. This CDR3 has 15 residues. The CDR3 nucleotides read TGTGCCAGCAGCTTAGTGGGGACTTTGGGCAATGAGCAGTTCTTC. This codes for CASSLVGTLGNEQFF.

The CDR3 DNA reads TGTGCCAGCAGTTTCGGAGCAACCTACGAGCAGTACTTC. Encoded protein: CASSFGATYEQYF. This chain connects TRBV28 to TRBJ2-7; D unclear. Trimming shortened V by 3 bases and J by 2 bases, and 8 bases separated the two germline ends. The CDR3 runs 13 residues. Germline lookup yields CDR1 MDHEN and CDR2 SYDVKM.